This T cell receptor beta chain appears in the sequencing data of a study of post-analysis software for immune sequencing data. Whole-study results and caveats: Five or six TRBV segments, TRBV5-6, TRBV5-1 and TRBV20-1 among them, were found more frequent in patients than controls.

Libraries were made from TCR beta cDNA, and they carried unique molecular identifiers. Researchers reported roughly 0.5 million cDNA molecules coming from approximately 0.91 to 9.4 million T cells. TCRdb re-analysed the PCR reads in MiXCR, keeping a single row per CDR3 protein. This table holds approximately 660,000 distinct CDR3 sequences, about 60% found once. V lost 1 base and J lost 1; bases outside the gene matches: 3. The CDR3 extends over 15 amino acids. The sample holds a few counts of this clonotype. Its antigen is not known. The sequence was obtained from a girl aged 2-10 years with multiple sclerosis. The chain recombines TRBV12-3 or TRBV12-4 with TRBJ2-7; 8 bases agree with TRBD2. Sequencing was done on a sample of blood. CDR3 coding DNA: TGTGCCAGCAGTTTAGAGCGGGAGTTGTCCTACGAGCAGTACTTC. This translates into CASSLERELSYEQYF.